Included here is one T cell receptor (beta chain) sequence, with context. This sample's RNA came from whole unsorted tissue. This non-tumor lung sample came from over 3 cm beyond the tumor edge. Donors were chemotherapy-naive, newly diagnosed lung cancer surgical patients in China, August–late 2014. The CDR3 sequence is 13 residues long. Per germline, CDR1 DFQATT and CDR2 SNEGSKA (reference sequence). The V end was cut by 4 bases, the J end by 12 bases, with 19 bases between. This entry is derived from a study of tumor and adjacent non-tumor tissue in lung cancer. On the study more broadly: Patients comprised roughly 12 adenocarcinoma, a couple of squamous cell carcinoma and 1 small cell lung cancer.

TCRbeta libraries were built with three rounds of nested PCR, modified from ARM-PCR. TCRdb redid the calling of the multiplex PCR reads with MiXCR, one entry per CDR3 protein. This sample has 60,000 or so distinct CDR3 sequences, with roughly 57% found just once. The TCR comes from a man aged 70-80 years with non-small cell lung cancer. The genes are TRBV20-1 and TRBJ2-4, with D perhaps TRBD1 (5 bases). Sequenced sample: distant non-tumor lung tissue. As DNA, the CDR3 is TGCAGTGCTACAAAGGCGGCGGCGGACAATCAGTACTTC. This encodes CSATKAAADNQYF.